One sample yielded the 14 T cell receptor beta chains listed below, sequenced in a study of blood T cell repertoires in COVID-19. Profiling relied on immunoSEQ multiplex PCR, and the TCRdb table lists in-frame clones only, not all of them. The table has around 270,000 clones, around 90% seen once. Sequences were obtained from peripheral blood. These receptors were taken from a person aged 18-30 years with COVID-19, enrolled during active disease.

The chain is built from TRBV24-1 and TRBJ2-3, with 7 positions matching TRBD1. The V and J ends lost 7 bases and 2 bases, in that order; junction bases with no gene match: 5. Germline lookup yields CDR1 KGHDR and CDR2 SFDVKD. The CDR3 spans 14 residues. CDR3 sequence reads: CATRGDRLTDTQYF. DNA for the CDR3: TGTGCCACCAGAGGGGACAGACTCACAGATACGCAGTATTTT.

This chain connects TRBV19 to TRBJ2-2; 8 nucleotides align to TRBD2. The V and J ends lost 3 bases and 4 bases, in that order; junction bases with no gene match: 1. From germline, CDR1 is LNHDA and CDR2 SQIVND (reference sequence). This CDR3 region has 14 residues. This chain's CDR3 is CASSIGRGTGELFF. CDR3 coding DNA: TGTGCCAGTAGTATCGGGAGGGGCACCGGGGAGCTGTTTTTT.

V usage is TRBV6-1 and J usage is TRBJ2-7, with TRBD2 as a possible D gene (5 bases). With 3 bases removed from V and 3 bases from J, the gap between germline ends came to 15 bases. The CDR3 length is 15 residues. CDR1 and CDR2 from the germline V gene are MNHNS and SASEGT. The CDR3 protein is CASSDLGKDRYEQYF. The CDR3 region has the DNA TGTGCCAGCAGTGATCTCGGGAAGGACCGCTACGAGCAGTACTTC.

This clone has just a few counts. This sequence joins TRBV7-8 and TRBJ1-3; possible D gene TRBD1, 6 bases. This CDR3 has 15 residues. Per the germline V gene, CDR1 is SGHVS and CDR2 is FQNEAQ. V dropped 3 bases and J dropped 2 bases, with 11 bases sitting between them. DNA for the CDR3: TGTGCCAGCAGCTTGACGCAGGGGACTGGAAACACCATATATTTT. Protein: CASSLTQGTGNTIYF.

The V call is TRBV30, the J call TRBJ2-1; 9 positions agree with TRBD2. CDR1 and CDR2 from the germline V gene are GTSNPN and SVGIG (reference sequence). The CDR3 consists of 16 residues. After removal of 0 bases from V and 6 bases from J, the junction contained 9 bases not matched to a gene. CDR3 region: CAWSVGVAGVLNEQFF. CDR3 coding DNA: TGTGCCTGGAGTGTTGGTGTAGCGGGAGTACTCAATGAGCAGTTCTTC.

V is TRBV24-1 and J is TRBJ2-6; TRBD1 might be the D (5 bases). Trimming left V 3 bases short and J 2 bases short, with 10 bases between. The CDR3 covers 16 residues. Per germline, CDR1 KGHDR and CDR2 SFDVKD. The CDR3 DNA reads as TGTGCCACCAGTGATCCCTCCAGGGCTGGGGCCAACGTCCTGACTTTC. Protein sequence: CATSDPSRAGANVLTF.

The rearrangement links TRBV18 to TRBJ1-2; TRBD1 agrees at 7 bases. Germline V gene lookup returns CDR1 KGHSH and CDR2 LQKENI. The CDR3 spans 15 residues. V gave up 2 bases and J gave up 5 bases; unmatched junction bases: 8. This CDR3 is CASSPATGTAYGYTF. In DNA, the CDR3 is TGTGCCAGCTCACCAGCTACCGGGACAGCATATGGCTACACCTTC. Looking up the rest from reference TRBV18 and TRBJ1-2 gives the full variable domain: NAGVMQNPRHLVRRRGQEARLRCSPMKGHSHVYWYRQLPEEGLKFMVYLQKENIIDESGMPKERFSAEFPKEGPSILRIQQVVRGDSAAYFCASSPATGTAYGYTFGSGTRLTVV.

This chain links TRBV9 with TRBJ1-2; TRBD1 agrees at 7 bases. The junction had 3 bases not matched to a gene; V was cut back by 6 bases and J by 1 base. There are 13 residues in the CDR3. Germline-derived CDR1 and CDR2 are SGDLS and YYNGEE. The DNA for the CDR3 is TGTGCCAGCACCAGGGACAGTAACTATGGCTACACCTTC. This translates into CASTRDSNYGYTF.

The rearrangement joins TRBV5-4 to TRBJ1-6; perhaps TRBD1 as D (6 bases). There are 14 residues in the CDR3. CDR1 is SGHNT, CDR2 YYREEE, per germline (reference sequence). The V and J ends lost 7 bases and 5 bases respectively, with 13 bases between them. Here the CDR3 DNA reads TGTGCCAGCTTCTCGAGGACAGATAATTCACCCCTCCACTTT. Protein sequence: CASFSRTDNSPLHF.

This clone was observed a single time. CDR3 DNA sequence: TGTGCCAGCAGCTTCCGGGGTGGCAATCAGCCCCAGCATTTT. Protein: CASSFRGGNQPQHF. This chain connects TRBV7-2 to TRBJ1-5; D unresolved. The CDR3 contains 14 residues. Germline V gene lookup returns CDR1 SGHTA and CDR2 FQGNSA. Trimming took 3 bases from V and 2 from J, leaving 8 bases between them. Supplemented by reference TRBV7-2 and TRBJ1-5, the full variable domain reads GAGVSQSPSNKVTEKGKDVELRCDPISGHTALYWYRQSLGQGLEFLIYFQGNSAPDKSGLPSDRFSAERTGGSVSTLTIQRTQQEDSAVYLCASSFRGGNQPQHFGDGTRLSIL.

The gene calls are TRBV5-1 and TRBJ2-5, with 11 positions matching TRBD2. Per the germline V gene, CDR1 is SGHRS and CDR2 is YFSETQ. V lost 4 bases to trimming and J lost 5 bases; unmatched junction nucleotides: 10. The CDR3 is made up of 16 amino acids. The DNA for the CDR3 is TGCGCCAGCAGCGGACATAGCGGGAGGGCCTTCGAGACCCAGTACTTC. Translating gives CASSGHSGRAFETQYF.

The CDR3 region has the DNA TGTGCCAGCAGTGGGGACAGGGGAGGGGGAAAACTGTTTTTT. This encodes CASSGDRGGGKLFF. V gene TRBV6-6 combines with J gene TRBJ1-4; 10 bases are a match to TRBD1. The V gene's germline CDR1 is MNHNY and CDR2 SVGAGI (reference sequence). The CDR3 length is 14 residues. Unmatched junction bases numbered 7, after V lost 5 bases and J lost 10 bases.

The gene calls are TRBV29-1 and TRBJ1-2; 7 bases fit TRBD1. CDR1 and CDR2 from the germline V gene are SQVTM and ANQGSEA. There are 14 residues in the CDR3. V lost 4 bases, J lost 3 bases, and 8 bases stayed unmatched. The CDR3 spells CSVGPGQRDYGYTF. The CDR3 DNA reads TGCAGCGTTGGCCCGGGACAGCGTGACTATGGCTACACCTTC. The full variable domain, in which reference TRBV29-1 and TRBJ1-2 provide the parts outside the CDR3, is SAVISQKPSRDICQRGTSLTIQCQVDSQVTMMFWYRQQPGQSLTLIATANQGSEATYESGFVIDKFPISRPNLTFSTLTVSNMSPEDSSIYLCSVGPGQRDYGYTFGSGTRLTVV.

CDR3 amino acids: CASSPWTAEGYTF. CDR3 nucleotides: TGTGCCAGCAGCCCTTGGACAGCAGAGGGCTACACCTTC. The J gene is TRBJ1-2, the V gene TRBV14; possibly TRBD1 for D (6 bases). V lost 4 bases to trimming and J lost 8 bases, with 14 bases between them. Germline CDR1 reads SGHDN; CDR2 reads FVKESK. The length of the CDR3 is 13 residues.